This is a list of T cell receptor beta chains from one sample in a study of OX40 agonist ivuxolimab in advanced cancers. Data came from immunoSEQ multiplex PCR; TCRdb stores just in-frame clones and leaves some out. Of about 82,000 clones in the sample, roughly 85% were seen once. The sample was CD4+ or CD8+ T cells sorted from blood, taken in a trial of the OX40 agonist ivuxolimab. The receptor set was obtained from an adult with an advanced solid tumor such as melanoma, head and neck, liver or kidney cancer. Both conserved end residues are part of each CDR3. Fields, in order: D gene, J gene, V gene, clone size, CDR3 DNA, CDR3 protein. A D gene is named only where the DNA matches it firmly. Clone size appears in some rows only: once, few, many, or a class for an expanded clone.

d_call: NA
j_call: TRBJ2-7
v_call: TRBV7-9
clone_size: NA
cdr3_nt: TGTGCCAGCAGCCCAGGCGCAGGGCGGGAATCCTACGAGCAGTACTTC
cdr3_aa: CASSPGAGRESYEQYF

d_call: TRBD1
j_call: TRBJ2-7
v_call: TRBV6-5
clone_size: NA
cdr3_nt: TGTGCCAGCAGTAACCGGGACAGGGGGCCGGGGCAGTACTTC
cdr3_aa: CASSNRDRGPGQYF

d_call: NA
j_call: TRBJ2-2
v_call: TRBV5-1
clone_size: NA
cdr3_nt: TGCGCCAGCAGCTTGGGCAATTGGGGTGGCGAGCTGTTTTTT
cdr3_aa: CASSLGNWGGELFF

d_call: NA
j_call: TRBJ1-4
v_call: TRBV5-1
clone_size: NA
cdr3_nt: TGCGCCAGCACCAAGGGGGGGGGAGATGAAAAACTGTTTTTT
cdr3_aa: CASTKGGGDEKLFF

d_call: NA
j_call: TRBJ2-1
v_call: TRBV7-8
clone_size: once
cdr3_nt: TGTGCCAGCAGCTCACGACAGGTTACCTCCTACAATGAGCAGTTCTTC
cdr3_aa: CASSSRQVTSYNEQFF

d_call: NA
j_call: TRBJ1-1
v_call: TRBV7-2
clone_size: NA
cdr3_nt: TGTGCCAGCAGCTTAGGGGGGGCGACTGAAGCTTTCTTT
cdr3_aa: CASSLGGATEAFF

d_call: NA
j_call: TRBJ2-2
v_call: TRBV5-4
clone_size: NA
cdr3_nt: TGTGCCAGCAGCTTGGCCCGCACTGGGGGCGCGGAGCTGTTTTTT
cdr3_aa: CASSLARTGGAELFF

d_call: NA
j_call: TRBJ2-5
v_call: TRBV11-2
clone_size: NA
cdr3_nt: TGTGCCAGCAGCTTAGGATGGGCAGGGCAAGAAGAGACCCAGTACTTC
cdr3_aa: CASSLGWAGQEETQYF

d_call: TRBD1
j_call: TRBJ1-6
v_call: TRBV30
clone_size: NA
cdr3_nt: TGTGCCTGGACGACAGGGCTACAGAATTCACCCCTCCACTTT
cdr3_aa: CAWTTGLQNSPLHF

d_call: TRBD2
j_call: TRBJ2-7
v_call: TRBV7-2
clone_size: NA
cdr3_nt: TGTGCCAGCACCCGGACTAGCGGGGGGACCTACGAGCAGTACTTC
cdr3_aa: CASTRTSGGTYEQYF

d_call: NA
j_call: TRBJ1-1
v_call: TRBV5-6
clone_size: NA
cdr3_nt: TGTGCCAGCAGCCGAAGGGAAAGTAGCACTGAAGCTTTCTTT
cdr3_aa: CASSRRESSTEAFF

d_call: TRBD1
j_call: TRBJ2-1
v_call: TRBV7-6
clone_size: NA
cdr3_nt: TGTGCCAGCAGAAACCCCCCCCGACAGGGAAGGGGGTCTGAGCAGTTCTTC
cdr3_aa: CASRNPPRQGRGSEQFF

d_call: NA
j_call: TRBJ2-1
v_call: TRBV7-2
clone_size: NA
cdr3_nt: TGTGCCAGCGAAATTGGTTCCTACAATGAGCAGTTCTTC
cdr3_aa: CASEIGSYNEQFF

d_call: NA
j_call: TRBJ1-1
v_call: TRBV19
clone_size: NA
cdr3_nt: TGTGCCAGTAGTATAACGGCAGAACGACTCCCGAACACTGAAGCTTTCTTT
cdr3_aa: CASSITAERLPNTEAFF

d_call: TRBD2
j_call: TRBJ2-1
v_call: TRBV9
clone_size: NA
cdr3_nt: TGTGCCAGCAGCGTATCGGGGGGGCCCCCCAATGAGCAGTTCTTC
cdr3_aa: CASSVSGGPPNEQFF

d_call: NA
j_call: TRBJ2-7
v_call: TRBV11-1
clone_size: NA
cdr3_nt: TGTGCCAGCAGCCAAACTGGGCCAGCCGCCTACGAGCAGTACTTC
cdr3_aa: CASSQTGPAAYEQYF

d_call: NA
j_call: TRBJ1-3
v_call: TRBV6-5
clone_size: NA
cdr3_nt: TGTGCCAGCAGTTCCGCAGGCCGCTCTGGAAACACCATATATTTT
cdr3_aa: CASSSAGRSGNTIYF

d_call: NA
j_call: TRBJ1-6
v_call: TRBV2
clone_size: NA
cdr3_nt: TGTGCCAGCAGTGAACAGGGTTCTCTCAATAATTCACCCCTCCACTTT
cdr3_aa: CASSEQGSLNNSPLHF

d_call: TRBD1
j_call: TRBJ1-1
v_call: TRBV4-3
clone_size: NA
cdr3_nt: TGCGCCAGCAGCCCCACAGGGGGCAGGACTGAAGCTTTCTTT
cdr3_aa: CASSPTGGRTEAFF

d_call: TRBD2
j_call: TRBJ2-7
v_call: TRBV7-2
clone_size: once
cdr3_nt: TGTGCCAGCAGCCTGACCCTAGCGGGGGGTAGCGAGCAGTACTTC
cdr3_aa: CASSLTLAGGSEQYF

d_call: TRBD1
j_call: TRBJ1-4
v_call: TRBV2
clone_size: NA
cdr3_nt: TGTGCCAGCAGTTCAGGGGGTAATAATGAAAAACTGTTTTTT
cdr3_aa: CASSSGGNNEKLFF

d_call: TRBD2
j_call: TRBJ2-1
v_call: TRBV5-1
clone_size: NA
cdr3_nt: TGCGCCAGCAGCTCCGCCTTAGCGGGGGCCGGCAATGAGCAGTTCTTC
cdr3_aa: CASSSALAGAGNEQFF

d_call: TRBD2
j_call: TRBJ2-1
v_call: TRBV7-6
clone_size: NA
cdr3_nt: TGTGCCAGCAGCTTAGAGACTAGCGGGGCATACAATGAGCAGTTCTTC
cdr3_aa: CASSLETSGAYNEQFF

d_call: TRBD2
j_call: TRBJ2-3
v_call: TRBV5-1
clone_size: NA
cdr3_nt: TGCGCCAGCAGCTTTATAGCGGGGTCTGATACGCAGTATTTT
cdr3_aa: CASSFIAGSDTQYF

d_call: TRBD1
j_call: TRBJ1-1
v_call: TRBV5-4
clone_size: once
cdr3_nt: TGTGCCAGCAGCGGACAGGGACGAGGGAACACTGAAGCTTTCTTT
cdr3_aa: CASSGQGRGNTEAFF

d_call: NA
j_call: TRBJ1-5
v_call: TRBV15
clone_size: NA
cdr3_nt: TGTGCCACCAGCAGAGATGGTCACCTCAATCAGCCCCAGCATTTT
cdr3_aa: CATSRDGHLNQPQHF

d_call: NA
j_call: TRBJ2-2
v_call: TRBV5-1
clone_size: NA
cdr3_nt: TGCGCCAGCAGAGAGGGGCCGGACACCGGGGAGCTGTTTTTT
cdr3_aa: CASREGPDTGELFF